This is a list of T cell receptor beta chains from one sample in a study of T cells in localized non-small cell lung cancer. Assay used: immunoSEQ multiplex PCR; TCRdb lists only in-frame clones, some missing. This repertoire shows approximately 3,000 clones, 24% found once; its top ten account for roughly 15%. The sequencing here drew on normal lung tissue next to the tumor, taken before any cancer treatment. These receptors were taken from a man aged 40 to 69 with stage III squamous cell lung carcinoma. CDR3s include the opening cysteine and the closing phenylalanine or tryptophan. The order of the fields is V gene, clone size, J gene, CDR3 length, CDR3 protein. Only part of the rows carry a size: once, few, many, or a class if the clone is expanded.

>TRBV9|medium-sized|TRBJ1-1|16
CASSVGAGGPNTEAFF
>TRBV11-3|large|TRBJ1-4|16
CASSSVPTAGYEKLFF
>TRBV9|few|TRBJ2-1|15
CASSAGGSSYNEQFF
>TRBV11-3|.|TRBJ2-5|15
CASSLGLAGLETQYF
>TRBV7-1|few|TRBJ1-2|14
CASSLNGDSLGYTF
>TRBV6-8|medium-sized|TRBJ2-2|14
CASTTGQTTGELFF
>TRBV28|.|TRBJ2-3|12
CASMGTRDTQYF
>TRBV7-2|few|TRBJ1-2|13
CASSFGQGDGYTF
>TRBV11-3|.|TRBJ2-1|16
CASQSSRGKGGNEQFF
>TRBV28|few|TRBJ1-6|13
CASRGQGDSPLHF
>TRBV6-8|medium-sized|TRBJ1-3|13
CASSPGHGNTIYF
>TRBV25-1|few|TRBJ2-2|13
CASRLENTGELFF
>TRBV11-3|many|TRBJ1-6|16
CASSPDFSSYNSPLHF
>TRBV11-3|few|TRBJ2-2|14
CASRNVQGPGELFF
>TRBV9|few|TRBJ2-3|19
CASSPRLAGGGPITDTQYF
>TRBV29-1|.|TRBJ1-1|12
CSARTGGPEAFF
>TRBV11-3|medium-sized|TRBJ1-6|14
CASSLGQATSPLHF
>TRBV28|medium-sized|TRBJ1-4|15
CASSPFRASNEKLFF
>TRBV19|.|TRBJ1-5|14
CASRSGQGNQPQHF
>TRBV19|.|TRBJ1-2|15
CASSERQGGFYGYTF
>TRBV11-3|.|TRBJ2-3|15
CASSLQTVSTDTQYF
>TRBV19|.|TRBJ1-5|12
CATSWYNQPQHF
>TRBV7-1|few|TRBJ1-2|13
CASSAQRNYGYTF
>TRBV11-3|few|TRBJ2-2|14
CASSIQQGFGELFF
>TRBV6-8|few|TRBJ1-4|17
CASSPLPMDWVGEKLFF
>TRBV7-2|many|TRBJ2-1|13
CASSSLQGHEQFF
>TRBV5-1|once|TRBJ1-1|14
CASSHQRGNTEAFF
>TRBV12-5|.|TRBJ2-3|12
CASLKEGDTQYF
>TRBV5-1|.|TRBJ2-1|15
CASTQRLDGVNEQFF
>TRBV6-8|.|TRBJ1-2|14
CASSYSMGTDGYTF
>TRBV7-2|few|TRBJ2-5|13
CASSSYLGETQYF
>TRBV18|.|TRBJ2-1|14
CASSPPGGLPEQFF
>TRBV7-2|medium-sized|TRBJ2-1|13
CASSWGQGNEQFF
>TRBV14|.|TRBJ2-5|15
CASSRDYGGQETQYF
>TRBV18|.|TRBJ1-2|14
CASSPPAGAGGYTF
>TRBV29-1|.|TRBJ2-5|13
CSVGTVFGETQYF
>TRBV11-3|few|TRBJ2-7|16
CASSRTGTGGSYEQYF
>TRBV5-1|once|TRBJ2-7|14
CASSLASDSYEQYF
>TRBV18|.|TRBJ2-1|17
CASSPRTSGGAGNEQFF
>TRBV19|.|TRBJ2-5|14
CASSTDYPRETQYF
>TRBV5-1|.|TRBJ1-2|14
CASSLGTGAHGYTF
>TRBV10-2|.|TRBJ1-1|13
CASRYGSNTEAFF
>TRBV11-3|.|TRBJ2-3|15
CASSLGTGKGGTQYF
>TRBV5-1|.|TRBJ1-4|16
CASSLSPLSTNEKLFF
>TRBV6-8|few|TRBJ1-3|15
CASQVGRSSGNTIYF
>TRBV29-1|.|TRBJ1-6|13
CSVTGSSNSPLHF
>TRBV29-1|.|TRBJ2-2|15
CSVLGGGFSTGELFF
>TRBV11-3|.|TRBJ2-2|16
CASSYYPDRNTGELFF
>TRBV5-1|.|TRBJ1-1|15
CASSPQVVARDAAFF
>TRBV6-8|medium-sized|TRBJ1-3|17
CASSPPQGPRSGNTIYF
>TRBV13|few|TRBJ2-3|14
CASSSRLASDTQYF
>TRBV6-8|.|TRBJ1-1|12
CASSKTKLEAFF
>TRBV29-1|.|TRBJ1-1|14
CSVRAGVGNTEAFF
>TRBV19|.|TRBJ1-5|15
CASSMGSYSNQPQHF
>TRBV19|.|TRBJ2-5|14
CASSSSARAETQYF
>TRBV5-1|few|TRBJ1-6|14
CASSNGTVNSPLHF
>TRBV10-2|.|TRBJ1-2|13
CASSTMPNYGYTF
>TRBV11-3|large|TRBJ1-6|14
CASSLRGGNSPLHF
>TRBV28|medium-sized|TRBJ1-4|13
CASSSEANEKLFF
>TRBV6-8|medium-sized|TRBJ1-2|14
CASSYSGTADGYTF